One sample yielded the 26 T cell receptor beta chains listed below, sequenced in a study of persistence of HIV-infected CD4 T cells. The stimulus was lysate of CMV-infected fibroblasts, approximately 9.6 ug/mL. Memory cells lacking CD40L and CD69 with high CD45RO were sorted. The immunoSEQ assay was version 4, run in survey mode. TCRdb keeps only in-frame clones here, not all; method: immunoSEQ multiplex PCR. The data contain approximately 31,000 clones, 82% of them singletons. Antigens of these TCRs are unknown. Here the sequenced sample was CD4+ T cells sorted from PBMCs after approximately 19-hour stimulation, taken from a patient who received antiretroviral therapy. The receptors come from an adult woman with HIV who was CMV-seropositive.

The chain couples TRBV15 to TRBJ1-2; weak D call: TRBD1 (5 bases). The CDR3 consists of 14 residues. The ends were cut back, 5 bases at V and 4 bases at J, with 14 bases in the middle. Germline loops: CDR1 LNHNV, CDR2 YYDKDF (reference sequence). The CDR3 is CATSRRGSIYGYTF. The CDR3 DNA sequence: TGTGCCACCAGCCGGCGGGGGTCTATCTATGGCTACACCTTC.

CDR3 sequence (DNA): TGCGCCAGCAGCTCTACAGGGATTTTCTCTGGGGCCAACGTCCTGACTTTC. The encoded protein is CASSSTGIFSGANVLTF. The chain employs TRBV5-1 and TRBJ2-6, with D possibly being TRBD1 (6 bases). Germline CDR1 SGHRS, CDR2 YFSETQ. The V and J ends lost 3 bases and 0 bases respectively, with 13 bases between them. This CDR3 contains 17 residues.

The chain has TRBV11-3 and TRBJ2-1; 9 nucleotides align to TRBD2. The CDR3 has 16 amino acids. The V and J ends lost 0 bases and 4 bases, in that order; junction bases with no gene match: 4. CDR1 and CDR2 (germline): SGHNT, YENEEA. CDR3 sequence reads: CASSLDSSGKYNEQFF. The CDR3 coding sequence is TGTGCCAGCAGCTTAGATTCTAGCGGGAAATACAATGAGCAGTTCTTC.

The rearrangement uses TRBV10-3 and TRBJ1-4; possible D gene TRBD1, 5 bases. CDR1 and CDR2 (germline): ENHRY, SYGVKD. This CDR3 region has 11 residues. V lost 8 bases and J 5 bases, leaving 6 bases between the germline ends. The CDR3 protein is CAIGGNEKLFF. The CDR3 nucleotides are TGTGCCATCGGGGGGAATGAAAAACTGTTTTTT.

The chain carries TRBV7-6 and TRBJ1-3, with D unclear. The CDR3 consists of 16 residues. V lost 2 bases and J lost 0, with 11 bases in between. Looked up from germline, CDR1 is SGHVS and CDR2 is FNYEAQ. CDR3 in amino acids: CASSLNSWSSGNTIYF. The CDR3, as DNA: TGTGCCAGCAGCTTAAATAGTTGGAGCTCTGGAAACACCATATATTTT.

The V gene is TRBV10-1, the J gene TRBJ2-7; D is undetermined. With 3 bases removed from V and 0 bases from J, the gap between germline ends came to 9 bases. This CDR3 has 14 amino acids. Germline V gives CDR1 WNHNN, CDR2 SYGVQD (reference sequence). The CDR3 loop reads CASSDIHSSYEQYF. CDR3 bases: TGCGCCAGCAGTGACATCCACAGCTCCTACGAGCAGTACTTC.

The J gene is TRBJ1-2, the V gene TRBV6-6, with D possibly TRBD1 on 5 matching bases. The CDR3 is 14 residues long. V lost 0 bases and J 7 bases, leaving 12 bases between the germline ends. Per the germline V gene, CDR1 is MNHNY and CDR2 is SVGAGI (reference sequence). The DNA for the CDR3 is TGTGCCAGCAGTTACTCCGGGGGGATGGCTGGCTACACCTTC. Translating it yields CASSYSGGMAGYTF.

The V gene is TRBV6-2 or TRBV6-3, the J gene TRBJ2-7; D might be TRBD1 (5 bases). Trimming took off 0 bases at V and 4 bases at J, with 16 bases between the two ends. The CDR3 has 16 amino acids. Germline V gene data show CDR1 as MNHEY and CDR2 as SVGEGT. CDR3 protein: CASSYSTANQGYEQYF. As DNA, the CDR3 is TGTGCCAGCAGTTACTCCACAGCGAACCAGGGATACGAGCAGTACTTC.

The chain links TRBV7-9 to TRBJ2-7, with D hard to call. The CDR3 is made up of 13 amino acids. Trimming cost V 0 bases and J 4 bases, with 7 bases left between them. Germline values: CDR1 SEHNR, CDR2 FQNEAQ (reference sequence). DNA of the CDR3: TGTGCCAGCAGCTTAGCGCTTCAGTACGAGCAGTACTTC. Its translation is CASSLALQYEQYF.

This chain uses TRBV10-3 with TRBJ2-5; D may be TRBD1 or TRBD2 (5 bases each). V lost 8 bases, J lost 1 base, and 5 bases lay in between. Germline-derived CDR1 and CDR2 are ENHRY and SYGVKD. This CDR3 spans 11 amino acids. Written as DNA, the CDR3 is TGTGCCATCGGGACCCAAGAGACCCAGTACTTC. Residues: CAIGTQETQYF.

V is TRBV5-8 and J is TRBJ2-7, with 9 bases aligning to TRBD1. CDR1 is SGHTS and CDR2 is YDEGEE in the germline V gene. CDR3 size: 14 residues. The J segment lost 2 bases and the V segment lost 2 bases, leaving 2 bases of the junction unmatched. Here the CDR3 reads CASSFGQGPYEQYF. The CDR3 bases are TGTGCCAGCAGCTTCGGACAGGGGCCCTACGAGCAGTACTTC. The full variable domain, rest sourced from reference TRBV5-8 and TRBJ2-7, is EAGVTQSPTHLIKTRGQQATLRCSPISGHTSVYWYQQALGLGLQFLLWYDEGEERNRGNFPPRFSGRQFPNYSSELNVNALELEDSALYLCASSFGQGPYEQYFGPGTRLTVT.

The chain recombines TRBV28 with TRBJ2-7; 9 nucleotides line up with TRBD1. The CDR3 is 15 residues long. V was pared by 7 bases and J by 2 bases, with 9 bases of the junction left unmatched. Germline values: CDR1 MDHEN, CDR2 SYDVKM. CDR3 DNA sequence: TGTGCCAGCACTTCCTTGACAGGGGGGACCTACGAGCAGTACTTC. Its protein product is CASTSLTGGTYEQYF.

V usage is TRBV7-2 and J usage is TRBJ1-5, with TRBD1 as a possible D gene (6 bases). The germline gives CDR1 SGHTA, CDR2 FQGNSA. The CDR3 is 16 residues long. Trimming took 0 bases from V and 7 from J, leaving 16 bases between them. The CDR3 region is CASSLAGGGLGQPQHF. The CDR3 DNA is TGTGCCAGCAGCTTAGCCGGGGGGGGGCTGGGACAGCCCCAGCATTTT.

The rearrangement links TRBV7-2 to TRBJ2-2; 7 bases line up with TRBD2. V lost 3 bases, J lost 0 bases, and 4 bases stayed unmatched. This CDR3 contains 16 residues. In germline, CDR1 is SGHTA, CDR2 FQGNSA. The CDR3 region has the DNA TGTGCCAGCAGCTTGTGGGGAGGGTCGAACACCGGGGAGCTGTTTTTT. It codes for CASSLWGGSNTGELFF.

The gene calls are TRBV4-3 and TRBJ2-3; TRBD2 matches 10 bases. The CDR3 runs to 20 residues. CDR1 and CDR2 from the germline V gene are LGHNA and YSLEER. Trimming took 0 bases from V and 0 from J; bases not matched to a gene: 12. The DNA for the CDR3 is TGCGCCAGCAGCCAAGATTTGACGGCTAGCGGGAGAACTAGCACAGATACGCAGTATTTT. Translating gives CASSQDLTASGRTSTDTQYF.

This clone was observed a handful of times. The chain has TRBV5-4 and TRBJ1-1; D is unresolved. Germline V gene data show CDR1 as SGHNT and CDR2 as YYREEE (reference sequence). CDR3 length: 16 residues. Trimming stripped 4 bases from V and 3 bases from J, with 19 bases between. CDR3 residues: CASSPGHAQPYTEAFF. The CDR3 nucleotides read TGTGCCAGCAGCCCCGGCCATGCACAGCCGTACACTGAAGCTTTCTTT.

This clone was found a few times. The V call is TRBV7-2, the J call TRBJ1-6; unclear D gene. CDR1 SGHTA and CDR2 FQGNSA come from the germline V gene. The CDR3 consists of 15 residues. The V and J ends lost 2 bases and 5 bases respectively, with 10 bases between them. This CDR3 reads CASSLNRGNNSPLHF. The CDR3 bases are TGTGCCAGCAGCTTAAATCGGGGAAATAATTCACCCCTCCACTTT.

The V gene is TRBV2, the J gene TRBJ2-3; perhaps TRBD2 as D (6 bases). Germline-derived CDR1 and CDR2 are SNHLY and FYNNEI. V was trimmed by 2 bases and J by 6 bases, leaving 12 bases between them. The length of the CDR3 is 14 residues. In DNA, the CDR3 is TGTGCCAGCAGTGAACTAAGCCGGGGGGATACGCAGTATTTT. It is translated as CASSELSRGDTQYF.

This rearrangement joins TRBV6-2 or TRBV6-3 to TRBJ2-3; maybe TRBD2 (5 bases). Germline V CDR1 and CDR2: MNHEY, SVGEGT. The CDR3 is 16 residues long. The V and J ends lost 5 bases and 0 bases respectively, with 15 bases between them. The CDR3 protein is CASSTTDWPSTDTQYF. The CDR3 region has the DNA TGTGCCAGCAGTACCACGGACTGGCCTAGCACAGATACGCAGTATTTT.

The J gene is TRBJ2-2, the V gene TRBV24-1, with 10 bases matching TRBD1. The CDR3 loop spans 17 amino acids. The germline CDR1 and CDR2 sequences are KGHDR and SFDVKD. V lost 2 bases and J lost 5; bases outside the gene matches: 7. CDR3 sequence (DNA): TGTGCCACCAGTGATTCGTTGACAGGGGGCTTTACCGGGGAGCTGTTTTTT. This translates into CATSDSLTGGFTGELFF.

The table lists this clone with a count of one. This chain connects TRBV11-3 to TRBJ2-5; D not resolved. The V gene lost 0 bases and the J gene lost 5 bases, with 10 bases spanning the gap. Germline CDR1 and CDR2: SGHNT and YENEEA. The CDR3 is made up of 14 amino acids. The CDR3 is CASSLENGRETQYF. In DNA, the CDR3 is TGTGCCAGCAGCTTAGAAAACGGTCGGGAGACCCAGTACTTC.

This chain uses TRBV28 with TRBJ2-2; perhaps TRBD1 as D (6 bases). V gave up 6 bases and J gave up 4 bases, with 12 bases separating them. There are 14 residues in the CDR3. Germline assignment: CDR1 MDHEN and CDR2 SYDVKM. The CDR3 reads CASRDSDFTGELFF. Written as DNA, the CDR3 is TGTGCCAGCAGGGACAGCGATTTCACCGGGGAGCTGTTTTTT.

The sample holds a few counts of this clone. CDR3 region: CASSPQGIGNQPQHF. Written as DNA, the CDR3 is TGTGCCAGCAGTCCTCAGGGAATCGGCAATCAGCCCCAGCATTTT. The rearrangement uses TRBV27 and TRBJ1-5; tentative D call: TRBD1 (5 bases). Germline CDR1 MNHEY, CDR2 SMNVEV (reference sequence). The CDR3 is 15 amino acids. Trimming stripped 5 bases from V and 2 bases from J, with 13 bases between.

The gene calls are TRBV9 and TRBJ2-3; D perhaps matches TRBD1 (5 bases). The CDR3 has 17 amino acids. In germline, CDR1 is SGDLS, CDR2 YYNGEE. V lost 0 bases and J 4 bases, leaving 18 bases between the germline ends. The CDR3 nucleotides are TGTGCCAGCAGCGTAGACGCCCTTCGAGCAGGGCCAGATACGCAGTATTTT. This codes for CASSVDALRAGPDTQYF.

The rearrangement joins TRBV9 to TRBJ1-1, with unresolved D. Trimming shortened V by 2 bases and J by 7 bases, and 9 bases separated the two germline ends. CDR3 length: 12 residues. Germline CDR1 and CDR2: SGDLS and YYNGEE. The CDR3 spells CASSVRAGEAFF. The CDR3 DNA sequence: TGTGCCAGCAGCGTGAGGGCGGGTGAAGCTTTCTTT.

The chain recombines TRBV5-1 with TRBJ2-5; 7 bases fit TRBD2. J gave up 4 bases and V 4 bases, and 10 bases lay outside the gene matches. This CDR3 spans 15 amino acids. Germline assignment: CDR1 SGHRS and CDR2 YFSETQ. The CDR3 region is CASSQRTGGGETQYF. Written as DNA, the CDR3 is TGCGCCAGCAGCCAGAGGACGGGGGGTGGAGAGACCCAGTACTTC.